Listed here are 12 T cell receptor beta chains from one sample, sequenced in a study of vaccination effects on CD4 cells after COVID-19. Their recognized antigens are unknown. Following 10 days of culture, CD4+ T cells were isolated. Profiling relied on immunoSEQ multiplex PCR, and the TCRdb table lists in-frame clones only, not all of them. The sample includes fewer than 40,000 clones, 70% of them seen just once. Material: CD4+ T cells from PBMCs cultured without peptide, obtained before COVID-19 vaccination. The receptor set was obtained from a human donor who received a COVID-19 vaccine.

The genes are TRBV6-5 and TRBJ2-7, with 7 positions matching TRBD1. The CDR3 has 16 residues. The junction had 13 bases not matched to a gene; V was cut back by 2 bases and J by 6 bases. Germline values: CDR1 MNHEY, CDR2 SVGAGI. The CDR3 protein is CASSYAKRDRPLEQYF. CDR3 nucleotides: TGTGCCAGCAGTTACGCGAAACGGGACAGACCACTCGAGCAGTACTTC.

The V call is TRBV6-5, the J call TRBJ2-1; 9 nucleotides agree with TRBD1. J lost 6 bases, V lost 2 bases, and 5 bases had no gene match. This CDR3 is 15 amino acids long. Germline-derived CDR1 and CDR2 are MNHEY and SVGAGI. The chain's CDR3 is CASSYLGTGSNEQFF. In DNA form, the CDR3 reads TGTGCCAGCAGTTACCTCGGGACAGGGTCCAATGAGCAGTTCTTC.

This sequence joins TRBV29-1 and TRBJ2-1; 8 bases agree with TRBD1. Germline lookup yields CDR1 SQVTM and CDR2 ANQGSEA. V shed 4 bases and J 3 bases; nucleotides not matched to a gene: 2. This CDR3 contains 13 residues. The CDR3 DNA sequence: TGCAGCGTTGTAGGGACAGGCTACAATGAGCAGTTCTTC. Translation gives CSVVGTGYNEQFF.

The chain links TRBV6-5 to TRBJ2-7; D gene ambiguous. Trimming shortened V by 4 bases and J by 4 bases, and 5 bases separated the two germline ends. CDR1 and CDR2 (germline): MNHEY, SVGAGI. This CDR3 has 11 amino acids. In DNA, the CDR3 is TGTGCCAGCAGTTTCCAATACGAGCAGTACTTC. Protein product: CASSFQYEQYF.

In this sample, this clone turned up a few times. The chain uses TRBV7-9 and TRBJ1-4; D is ambiguous. The V gene's germline CDR1 is SEHNR and CDR2 FQNEAQ (reference sequence). The CDR3 is made up of 15 amino acids. V was cut by 0 bases and J by 8 bases, with 13 bases left in between. As DNA, the CDR3 is TGTGCCAGCAGCTTAGCAAAGGGTGTCGGGGAAAAACTGTTTTTT. This codes for CASSLAKGVGEKLFF.

The chain carries TRBV7-9 and TRBJ2-5; weak D call: TRBD2 (5 bases). CDR1 is SEHNR and CDR2 is FQNEAQ in the germline V gene (reference sequence). V lost 1 base to trimming and J lost 3 bases, with 9 bases between them. The CDR3 is 14 residues long. CDR3 in amino acids: CASSLELGKETQYF. In nucleotides, the CDR3 is TGTGCCAGCAGCTTAGAACTAGGGAAAGAGACCCAGTACTTC.

The chain has TRBV29-1 and TRBJ1-1; D gene unclear. The CDR3 loop spans 14 amino acids. Trimming took off 3 bases at V and 2 bases at J, with 13 bases between the two ends. CDR1 SQVTM and CDR2 ANQGSEA come from the germline V gene. CDR3 region: CSVDTRWGNTEAFF. CDR3 DNA: TGCAGCGTTGATACGAGGTGGGGAAACACTGAAGCTTTCTTT.

This chain joins TRBV13 and TRBJ2-1; TRBD2 is a possible D gene (5 bases). The CDR3 consists of 15 residues. Germline V gene sequence: CDR1 PRHDT, CDR2 FYEKMQ (reference sequence). Trimming cost V 5 bases and J 4 bases, with 15 bases left between them. For the CDR3, the DNA is TGTGCCAGCAGCCCTGAAACCGGGATTTACAATGAGCAGTTCTTC. It translates to CASSPETGIYNEQFF.

This chain links TRBV2 with TRBJ2-7; perhaps TRBD1 as D (6 bases). The length of the CDR3 is 16 residues. V was shortened by 6 bases and J by 0 bases, with 18 bases between the two germline ends. Germline CDR1 and CDR2: SNHLY and FYNNEI. CDR3 in amino acids: CASSPRVRGSSYEQYF. CDR3 in DNA: TGTGCCAGCAGCCCCAGGGTTAGGGGGTCCTCCTACGAGCAGTACTTC.

The rearrangement joins TRBV5-1 to TRBJ2-1; perhaps TRBD2 as D (7 bases). The germline V and J ends were trimmed by 1 base and 10 bases, with 12 bases remaining between them. The CDR3 consists of 13 residues. In germline, CDR1 is SGHRS, CDR2 YFSETQ. In DNA form, the CDR3 reads TGCGCCAGCAGCTTGCAACAGGGAGGGGAGCAGTTCTTC. Translation: CASSLQQGGEQFF.

The table lists this clone with a few counts. The chain employs TRBV4-1 and TRBJ1-4, with D unresolved. Trimming pared 2 bases from V and 5 bases from J, leaving 0 bases between. Per the germline V gene, CDR1 is MGHRA and CDR2 is YSYEKL. The CDR3 runs 11 residues. CDR3 coding DNA: TGCGCCAGCAGCCAAAATGAAAAACTGTTTTTT. Amino acid sequence: CASSQNEKLFF.

This chain uses TRBV12-3 or TRBV12-4 with TRBJ1-1; perhaps TRBD1 as D (5 bases). The CDR3 consists of 13 residues. V was cut by 3 bases and J by 1 base, with 6 bases left in between. CDR3 in amino acids: CASSFDRNTEAFF. The CDR3 nucleotides are TGTGCCAGCAGTTTCGACAGGAACACTGAAGCTTTCTTT.